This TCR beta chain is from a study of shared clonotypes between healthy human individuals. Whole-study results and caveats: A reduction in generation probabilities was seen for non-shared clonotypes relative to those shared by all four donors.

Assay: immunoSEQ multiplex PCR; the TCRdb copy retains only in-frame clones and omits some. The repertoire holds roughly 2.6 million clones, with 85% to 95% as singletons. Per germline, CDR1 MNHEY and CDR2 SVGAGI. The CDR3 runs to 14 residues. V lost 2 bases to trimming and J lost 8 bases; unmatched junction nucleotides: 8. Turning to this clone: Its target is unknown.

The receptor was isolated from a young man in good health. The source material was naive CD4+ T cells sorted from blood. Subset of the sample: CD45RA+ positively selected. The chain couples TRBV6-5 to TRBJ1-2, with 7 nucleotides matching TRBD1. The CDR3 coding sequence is TGTGCCAGCAGTTACGGTCCCGGGACAGAAGGCTACACCTTC. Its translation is CASSYGPGTEGYTF.